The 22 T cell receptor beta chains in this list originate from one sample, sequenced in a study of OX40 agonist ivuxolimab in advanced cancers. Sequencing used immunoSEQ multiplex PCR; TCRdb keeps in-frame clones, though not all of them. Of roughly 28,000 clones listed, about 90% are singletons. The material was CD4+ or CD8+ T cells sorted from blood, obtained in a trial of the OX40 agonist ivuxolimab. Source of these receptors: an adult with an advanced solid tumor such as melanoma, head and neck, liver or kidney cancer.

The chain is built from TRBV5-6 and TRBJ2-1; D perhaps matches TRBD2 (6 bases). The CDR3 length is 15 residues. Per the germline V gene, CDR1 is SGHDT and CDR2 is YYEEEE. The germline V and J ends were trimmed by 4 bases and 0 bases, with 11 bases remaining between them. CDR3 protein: CASSPTSTSYNEQFF. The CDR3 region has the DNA TGTGCCAGCAGCCCGACTAGTACCTCCTACAATGAGCAGTTCTTC.

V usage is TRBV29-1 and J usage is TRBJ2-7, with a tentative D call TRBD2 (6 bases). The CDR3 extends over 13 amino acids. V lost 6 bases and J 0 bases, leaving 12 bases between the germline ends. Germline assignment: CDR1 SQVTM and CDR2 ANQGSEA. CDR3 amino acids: CSVSDGSSYEQYF. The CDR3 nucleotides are TGCAGCGTATCGGACGGGAGCTCCTACGAGCAGTACTTC.

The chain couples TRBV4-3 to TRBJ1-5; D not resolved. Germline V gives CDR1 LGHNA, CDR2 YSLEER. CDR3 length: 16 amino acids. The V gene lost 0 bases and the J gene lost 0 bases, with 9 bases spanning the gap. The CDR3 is CASSQDTSVSNQPQHF. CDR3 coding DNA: TGCGCCAGCAGCCAAGATACCAGCGTTAGCAATCAGCCCCAGCATTTT.

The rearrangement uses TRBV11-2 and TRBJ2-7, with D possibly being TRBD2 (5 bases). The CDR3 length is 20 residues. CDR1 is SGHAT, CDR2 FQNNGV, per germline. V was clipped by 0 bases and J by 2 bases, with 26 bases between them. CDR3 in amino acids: CASSLDAGRLVAGLTYEQYF. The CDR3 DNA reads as TGTGCCAGCAGCTTAGATGCAGGCCGGCTAGTAGCAGGACTTACCTACGAGCAGTACTTC.

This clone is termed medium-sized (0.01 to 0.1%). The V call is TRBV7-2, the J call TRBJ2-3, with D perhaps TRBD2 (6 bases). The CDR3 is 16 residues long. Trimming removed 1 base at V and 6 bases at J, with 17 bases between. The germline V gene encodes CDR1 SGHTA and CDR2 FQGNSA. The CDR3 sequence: CASSLGVMVAGDTQYF. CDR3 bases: TGTGCCAGCAGCTTAGGAGTTATGGTCGCGGGGGATACGCAGTATTTT.

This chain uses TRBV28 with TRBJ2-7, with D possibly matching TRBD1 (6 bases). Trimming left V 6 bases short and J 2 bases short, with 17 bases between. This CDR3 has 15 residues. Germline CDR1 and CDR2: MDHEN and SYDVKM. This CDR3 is CASSPDSNRAYEQYF. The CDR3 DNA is TGTGCCAGCAGCCCAGATTCGAACAGGGCCTACGAGCAGTACTTC.

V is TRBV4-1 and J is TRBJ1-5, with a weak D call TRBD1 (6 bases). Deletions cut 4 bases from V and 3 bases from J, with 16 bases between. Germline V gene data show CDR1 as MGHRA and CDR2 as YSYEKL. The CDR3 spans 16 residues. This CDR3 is CASSPGDGTFNQPQHF. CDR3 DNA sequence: TGCGCCAGCAGCCCCGGAGACGGGACATTCAATCAGCCCCAGCATTTT.

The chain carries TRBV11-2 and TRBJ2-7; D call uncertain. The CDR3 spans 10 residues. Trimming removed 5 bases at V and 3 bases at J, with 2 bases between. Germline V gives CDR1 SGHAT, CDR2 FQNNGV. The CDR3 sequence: CASSLYEQYF. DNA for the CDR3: TGTGCCAGCAGCCTCTACGAGCAGTACTTC. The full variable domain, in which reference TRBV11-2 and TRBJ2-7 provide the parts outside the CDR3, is EAGVAQSPRYKIIEKRQSVAFWCNPISGHATLYWYQQILGQGPKLLIQFQNNGVVDDSQLPKDRFSAERLKGVDSTLKIQPAKLEDSAVYLCASSLYEQYFGPGTRLTVT.

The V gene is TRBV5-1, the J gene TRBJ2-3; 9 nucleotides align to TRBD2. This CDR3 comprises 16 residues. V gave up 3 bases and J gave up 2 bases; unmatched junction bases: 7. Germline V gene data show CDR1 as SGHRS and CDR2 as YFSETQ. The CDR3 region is CASSSRTSAATDTQYF. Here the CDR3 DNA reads TGCGCCAGCAGCTCCCGGACTAGCGCGGCCACAGATACGCAGTATTTT.

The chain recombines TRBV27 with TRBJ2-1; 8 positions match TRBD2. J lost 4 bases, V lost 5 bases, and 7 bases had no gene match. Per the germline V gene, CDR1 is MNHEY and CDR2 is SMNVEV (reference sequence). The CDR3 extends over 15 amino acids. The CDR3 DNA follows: TGTGCCAGCAGTCCCAGCGGGAGAAGGTACAATGAGCAGTTCTTC. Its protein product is CASSPSGRRYNEQFF.

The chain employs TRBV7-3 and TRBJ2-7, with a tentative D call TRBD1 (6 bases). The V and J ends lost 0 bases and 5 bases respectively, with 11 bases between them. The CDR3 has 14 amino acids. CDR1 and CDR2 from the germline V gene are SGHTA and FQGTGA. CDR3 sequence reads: CASSLTSQGDEQYF. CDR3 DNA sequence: TGTGCCAGCAGCTTAACCTCACAGGGTGACGAGCAGTACTTC. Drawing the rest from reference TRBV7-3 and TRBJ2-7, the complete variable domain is GAGVSQTPSNKVTEKGKYVELRCDPISGHTALYWYRQSLGQGPEFLIYFQGTGAADDSGLPNDRFFAVRPEGSVSTLKIQRTERGDSAVYLCASSLTSQGDEQYFGPGTRLTVT.

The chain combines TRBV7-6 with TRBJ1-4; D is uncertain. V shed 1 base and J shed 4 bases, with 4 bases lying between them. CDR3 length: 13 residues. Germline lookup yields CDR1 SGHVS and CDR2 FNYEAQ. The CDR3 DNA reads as TGTGCCAGCAGCTTAGATCATAATGAAAAACTGTTTTTT. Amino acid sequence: CASSLDHNEKLFF.

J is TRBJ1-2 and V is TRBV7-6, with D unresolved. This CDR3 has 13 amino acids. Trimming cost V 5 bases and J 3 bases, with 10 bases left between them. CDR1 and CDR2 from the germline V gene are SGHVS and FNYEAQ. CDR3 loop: CASSPHQDYGYTF. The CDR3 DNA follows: TGTGCCAGCAGCCCGCATCAGGACTATGGCTACACCTTC.

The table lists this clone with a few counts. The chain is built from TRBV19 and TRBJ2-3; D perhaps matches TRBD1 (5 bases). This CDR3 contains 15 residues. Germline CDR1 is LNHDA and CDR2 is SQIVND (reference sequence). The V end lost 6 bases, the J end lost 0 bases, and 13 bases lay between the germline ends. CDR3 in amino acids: CASRMTAASTDTQYF. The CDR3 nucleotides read TGTGCCAGTAGAATGACAGCCGCTAGCACAGATACGCAGTATTTT.

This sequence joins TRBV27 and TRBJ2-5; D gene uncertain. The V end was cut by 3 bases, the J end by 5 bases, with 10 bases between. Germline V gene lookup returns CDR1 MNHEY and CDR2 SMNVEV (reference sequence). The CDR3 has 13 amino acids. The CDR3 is CASSLGGWETQYF. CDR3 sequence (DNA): TGTGCCAGCAGTTTGGGTGGTTGGGAGACCCAGTACTTC.

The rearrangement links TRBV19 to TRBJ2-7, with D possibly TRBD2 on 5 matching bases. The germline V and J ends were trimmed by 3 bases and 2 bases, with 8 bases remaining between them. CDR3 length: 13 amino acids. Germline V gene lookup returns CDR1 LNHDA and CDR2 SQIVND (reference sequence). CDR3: CASSIAGTYEQYF. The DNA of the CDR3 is TGTGCCAGTAGTATCGCCGGGACCTACGAGCAGTACTTC. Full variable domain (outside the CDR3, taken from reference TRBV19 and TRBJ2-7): DGGITQSPKYLFRKEGQNVTLSCEQNLNHDAMYWYRQDPGQGLRLIYYSQIVNDFQKGDIAEGYSVSREKKESFPLTVTSAQKNPTAFYLCASSIAGTYEQYFGPGTRLTVT.

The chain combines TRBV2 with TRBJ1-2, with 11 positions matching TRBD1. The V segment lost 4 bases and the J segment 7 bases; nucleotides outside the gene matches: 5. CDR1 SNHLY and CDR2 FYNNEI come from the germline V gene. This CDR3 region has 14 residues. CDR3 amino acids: CASSGDRGDLGYTF. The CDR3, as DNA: TGTGCCAGCAGTGGGGACAGGGGGGACCTTGGCTACACCTTC. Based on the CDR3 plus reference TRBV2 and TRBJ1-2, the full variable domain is EPEVTQTPSHQVTQMGQEVILRCVPISNHLYFYWYRQILGQKVEFLVSFYNNEISEKSEIFDDQFSVERPDGSNFTLKIRSTKLEDSAMYFCASSGDRGDLGYTFGSGTRLTVV.

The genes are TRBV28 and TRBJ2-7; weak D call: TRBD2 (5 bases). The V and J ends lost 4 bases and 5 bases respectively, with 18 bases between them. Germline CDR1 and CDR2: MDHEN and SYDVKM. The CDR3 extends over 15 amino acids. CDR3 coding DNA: TGTGCCAGCAGTTATACGGGGAGCCGGATCAACGAGCAGTACTTC. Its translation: CASSYTGSRINEQYF.

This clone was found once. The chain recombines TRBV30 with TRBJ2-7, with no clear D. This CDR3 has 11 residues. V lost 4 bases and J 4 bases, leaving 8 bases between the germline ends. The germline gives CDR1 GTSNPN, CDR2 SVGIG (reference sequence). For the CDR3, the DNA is TGTGCCTGGAAAGAATCGTACGAGCAGTACTTC. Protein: CAWKESYEQYF.

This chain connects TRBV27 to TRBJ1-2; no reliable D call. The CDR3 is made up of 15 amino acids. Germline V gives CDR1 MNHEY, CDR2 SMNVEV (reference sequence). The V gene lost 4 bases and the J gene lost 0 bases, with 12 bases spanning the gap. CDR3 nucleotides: TGTGCCAGCAGTTCAGGATTCTTTTCTAACTATGGCTACACCTTC. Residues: CASSSGFFSNYGYTF.

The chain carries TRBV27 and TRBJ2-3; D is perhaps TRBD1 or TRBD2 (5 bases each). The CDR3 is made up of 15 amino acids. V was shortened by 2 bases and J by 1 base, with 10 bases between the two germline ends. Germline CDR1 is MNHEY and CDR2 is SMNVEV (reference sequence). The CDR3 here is CASSLGTYGTDTQYF. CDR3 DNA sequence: TGTGCCAGCAGTTTAGGGACCTACGGCACAGATACGCAGTATTTT.

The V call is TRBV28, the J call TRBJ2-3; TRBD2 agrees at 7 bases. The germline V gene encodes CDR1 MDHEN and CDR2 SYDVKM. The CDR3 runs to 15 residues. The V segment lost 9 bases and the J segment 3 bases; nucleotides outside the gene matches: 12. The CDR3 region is CASFGRRGRTDTQYF. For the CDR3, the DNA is TGTGCCAGTTTCGGGAGGCGTGGAAGGACAGATACGCAGTATTTT.